Below are 20 T cell receptor beta chains sequenced from a single sample in a study of technical replicates of blood from several donors. Generated by immunoSEQ multiplex PCR, the TCRdb table keeps only in-frame clones and is missing some. The top ten hold roughly 0.38% of the sample, which has around 68,000 clones, 91% seen once. The specimen was T cells isolated from PBMCs. The receptors derive from a human donor in good health. Some clones in this sample may be carry-over from other donors' samples.

The chain has TRBV2 and TRBJ2-1; D gene ambiguous. The ends were cut back, 6 bases at V and 12 bases at J, with 15 bases in the middle. CDR1 and CDR2 from the germline V gene are SNHLY and FYNNEI. CDR3 length equals 12 residues. The CDR3 DNA reads as TGTGCCAGCAGGGGTTCGAAAACAGCGCAGTTCTTC. Residues: CASRGSKTAQFF.

The chain uses TRBV6-5 and TRBJ1-5, with a weak D call TRBD1 (5 bases). The CDR3 extends over 14 amino acids. V was cut by 0 bases and J by 3 bases, with 6 bases left in between. From germline, CDR1 is MNHEY and CDR2 SVGAGI. This chain's CDR3 is CASSYSGVNQPQHF. The CDR3 bases are TGTGCCAGCAGTTACTCAGGGGTCAATCAGCCCCAGCATTTT.

J is TRBJ1-2 and V is TRBV10-2; weak D call: TRBD1 (5 bases). Germline CDR1 is WSHSY and CDR2 is SAAADI. The V end was cut by 6 bases, the J end by 10 bases, with 18 bases between. The CDR3 extends over 13 amino acids. This CDR3 is CASRASRAVDYTF. CDR3 bases: TGCGCCAGCAGGGCATCCAGGGCGGTGGACTACACCTTC.

The chain joins TRBV7-9 to TRBJ2-3, with 9 bases aligning to TRBD2. V was clipped by 4 bases and J by 2 bases; unmatched bases: 4. Germline assignment: CDR1 SEHNR and CDR2 FQNEAQ (reference sequence). This CDR3 is 15 amino acids long. The CDR3 DNA follows: TGTGCCAGCAGCTCTAGCGGGGACACCACAGATACGCAGTATTTT. Encoded protein: CASSSSGDTTDTQYF.

This clone was found once. This chain connects TRBV5-1 to TRBJ2-7, with D perhaps matching TRBD1 (6 bases). CDR3 length: 14 amino acids. V was clipped by 4 bases and J by 6 bases, with 17 bases between them. The germline gives CDR1 SGHRS, CDR2 YFSETQ. The CDR3 here is CASSQSGTIPEQYF. CDR3 coding DNA: TGCGCCAGCAGCCAATCCGGGACAATCCCCGAGCAGTACTTC.

V usage is TRBV9 and J usage is TRBJ1-1; D is ambiguous. The germline V and J ends were trimmed by 4 bases and 0 bases, with 16 bases remaining between them. CDR1 and CDR2 from the germline V gene are SGDLS and YYNGEE. The CDR3 is 16 residues long. CDR3 protein: CASSPGGRGMNTEAFF. CDR3 sequence (DNA): TGTGCCAGCAGCCCCGGAGGGAGAGGGATGAACACTGAAGCTTTCTTT.

This chain joins TRBV20-1 and TRBJ2-7; the D gene is possibly TRBD1 (5 bases). Trimming removed 4 bases from V and 6 bases from J, with 10 bases in between. The CDR3 is made up of 11 amino acids. Germline CDR1 is DFQATT and CDR2 is SNEGSKA (reference sequence). The CDR3 region is CSAKGDREQYF. The CDR3 DNA reads TGCAGTGCTAAAGGGGATCGCGAGCAGTACTTC.

The CDR3 DNA reads as TGTGCCAGCAGCTTGGACAGCCAAGAGACCCAGTACTTC. This sequence encodes CASSLDSQETQYF. The genes are TRBV5-6 and TRBJ2-5; D unresolved. V was cut by 0 bases and J by 1 base, with 4 bases left in between. Germline CDR1 and CDR2: SGHDT and YYEEEE. This CDR3 contains 13 residues.

The V gene is TRBV6-6, the J gene TRBJ2-7; no clear D gene. Trimming cost V 2 bases and J 2 bases, with 7 bases left between them. Germline CDR1 MNHNY, CDR2 SVGAGI (reference sequence). There are 13 residues in the CDR3. The CDR3 bases are TGTGCCAGCAGTTACGGAGCTCCCTACGAGCAGTACTTC. This gives the protein CASSYGAPYEQYF.

This CDR3 reads CASSFVAGNTDTQYF. The CDR3 DNA reads TGTGCCAGCAGTTTCGTAGCGGGGAACACAGATACGCAGTATTTT. The V and J genes are TRBV6-5 and TRBJ2-3, with TRBD2 matching over 8 bases. After removal of 4 bases from V and 2 bases from J, the junction contained 5 bases not matched to a gene. Germline CDR1 and CDR2: MNHEY and SVGAGI. The CDR3 spans 15 residues.

The CDR3 DNA reads TGTGCCTCCCAGGGAATAGCCAGCACAGATACGCAGTATTTT. It translates to CASQGIASTDTQYF. The V and J genes are TRBV30 and TRBJ2-3, with D perhaps matching TRBD1 (5 bases). Per germline, CDR1 GTSNPN and CDR2 SVGIG (reference sequence). This CDR3 region has 14 residues. V lost 7 bases and J 0 bases, leaving 14 bases between the germline ends.

This clone was seen a handful of times. CDR3 bases: TGTGCCAGCAGCCAACTTAGACTTTCTAATGAAAAACTGTTTTTT. This gives the protein CASSQLRLSNEKLFF. V is TRBV14 and J is TRBJ1-4; no clear D gene. The CDR3 has 15 residues. The V and J ends lost 2 bases and 3 bases respectively, with 10 bases between them. CDR1 and CDR2 from the germline V gene are SGHDN and FVKESK.

On this clone: A much larger clone lies one base from this, so it may be a read error. The J gene is TRBJ2-2, the V gene TRBV4-2; no clear D gene. The CDR3 is 13 residues long. Germline assignment: CDR1 LGHNA and CDR2 YNFKEQ. V was pared by 1 base and J by 6 bases, with 6 bases between. CDR3 in amino acids: CASSQVEAGELFF. CDR3 nucleotide sequence: TGTGCCAGCAGCCAAGTTGAGGCCGGGGAGCTGTTTTTT.

The rearrangement uses TRBV27 and TRBJ2-1; TRBD2 agrees at 9 bases. V was clipped by 5 bases and J by 7 bases; unmatched bases: 12. Germline loops: CDR1 MNHEY, CDR2 SMNVEV (reference sequence). The length of the CDR3 is 16 residues. In DNA form, the CDR3 reads TGTGCCAGCAGTCCCCCTCCGGCGGGAGGGTTAAATGAGCAGTTCTTC. Translation: CASSPPPAGGLNEQFF.

The V gene is TRBV7-3, the J gene TRBJ2-3; 8 bases agree with TRBD1. The V gene's germline CDR1 is SGHTA and CDR2 FQGTGA. The CDR3 loop spans 14 amino acids. The V gene end was trimmed by 5 bases and the J gene end by 1 base; junction bases not matched to a gene: 2. CDR3 amino acids: CASSPTGGTDTQYF. The DNA for the CDR3 is TGTGCCAGCAGCCCGACAGGGGGCACAGATACGCAGTATTTT.

CDR3 region: CASSGRGGAWETQYF. CDR3 bases: TGTGCCAGCAGCGGACGCGGGGGGGCCTGGGAGACCCAGTACTTC. The J gene is TRBJ2-5, the V gene TRBV9; 9 bases agree with TRBD2. With 3 bases clipped from V and 5 bases from J, the junction kept 8 bases outside the gene matches. The CDR3 covers 15 residues. CDR1 is SGDLS, CDR2 YYNGEE, per germline.

This clone has more than one count but fewer than ten. The genes are TRBV27 and TRBJ2-5; D unresolved. CDR1 is MNHEY and CDR2 is SMNVEV in the germline V gene (reference sequence). The CDR3 sequence is 14 residues long. The ends were cut back, 3 bases at V and 2 bases at J, with 10 bases in the middle. CDR3 loop: CASSFDRLQETQYF. CDR3 DNA: TGTGCCAGCAGTTTCGATAGACTTCAAGAGACCCAGTACTTC.

The chain combines TRBV7-2 with TRBJ2-1; 13 nucleotides line up with TRBD2. Germline V gene data show CDR1 as SGHTA and CDR2 as FQGNSA. CDR3 length equals 15 residues. Trimming removed 5 bases from V and 4 bases from J; junction bases left unmatched: 2. In DNA form, the CDR3 reads TGTGCCAGCAGCCGGACTAGCGGGGGATACAATGAGCAGTTCTTC. It encodes CASSRTSGGYNEQFF.

Comments on this clone: Germline and junction disagree at one end, which may indicate a read error. This sequence joins TRBV7-7 and TRBJ2-1; the match to TRBD1 covers 9 bases. Germline CDR1 SSHAT, CDR2 FNYEAQ (reference sequence). CDR3 length: 13 residues. DNA of the CDR3: TGTGCTAGCAGCTTAGACAGGGGGAATGAGCAGTTCTTC. It translates to CASSLDRGNEQFF.

The rearrangement links TRBV4-2 to TRBJ2-7, with 7 bases that match TRBD2. The V gene end was trimmed by 1 base and the J gene end by 5 bases; junction bases not matched to a gene: 5. The CDR3 consists of 14 residues. Germline values: CDR1 LGHNA, CDR2 YNFKEQ. The CDR3 is CASSQAGGSHEQYF. The CDR3 DNA follows: TGTGCCAGCAGCCAAGCGGGCGGGAGCCACGAGCAGTACTTC.